The 7 T cell receptor beta chains in this list originate from one sample, sequenced in a study of human T cells and chemical hapten exposure. The time point: pre-sensitization, week 0. The treatment: therapeutic diphenylcyclopropenone sensitization with weekly scalp DPC. TCRdb used MiXCR to reprocess the RACE reads, holding one entry per CDR3 protein. This repertoire shows more than 300,000 distinct CDR3 sequences, about 5.4% found once; its top ten account for around 8%. Sequenced material: whole blood, taken in connection with sensitization to the hapten diphenylcyclopropenone (DPC). The receptors were gathered from a young woman with alopecia areata. Some clones in this sample may be carry-over from other donors' samples.

This clonotype was observed many times. This chain connects TRBV2 to TRBJ1-5; D call uncertain. Germline loops: CDR1 SNHLY, CDR2 FYNNEI. There are 15 residues in the CDR3. The germline V and J ends were trimmed by 3 bases and 0 bases, with 9 bases remaining between them. CDR3 loop: CASSESANSNQPQHF. The CDR3 coding sequence is TGTGCCAGCAGTGAGTCAGCTAATAGCAATCAGCCCCAGCATTTT.

A few counts support this clonotype. V gene TRBV18 combines with J gene TRBJ2-7; 11 positions match TRBD1. V shed 5 bases and J 5 bases; nucleotides not matched to a gene: 8. The CDR3 runs to 15 residues. Looked up from germline, CDR1 is KGHSH and CDR2 is LQKENI. CDR3 coding DNA: TGTGCCAGCTCAAAGGCCGGACAGGGGGCCGACGAGCAGTACTTC. Translated, it gives CASSKAGQGADEQYF.

The V and J genes are TRBV29-1 and TRBJ2-1, with a weak D call TRBD1 (6 bases). V lost 4 bases and J lost 6, with 16 bases in between. The CDR3 covers 14 residues. Germline V gives CDR1 SQVTM, CDR2 ANQGSEA. As DNA, the CDR3 is TGCAGCGTTGCCGGGACAACGATATTCAATGAGCAGTTCTTC. Its translation is CSVAGTTIFNEQFF.

This clonotype was seen a handful of times. The rearrangement joins TRBV20-1 to TRBJ1-1; 7 bases match TRBD1. CDR1 and CDR2 (germline): DFQATT, SNEGSKA (reference sequence). The trim removed 4 bases at V and 2 bases at J, leaving 4 bases unmatched. The CDR3 runs 13 residues. The CDR3 protein is CSATGTVNTEAFF. CDR3 nucleotide sequence: TGCAGTGCTACCGGGACAGTCAACACTGAAGCTTTCTTT.

This clonotype was detected many times. The chain recombines TRBV6-5 with TRBJ1-4; TRBD1 might be the D (5 bases). This CDR3 contains 17 residues. Trimming cost V 2 bases and J 5 bases, with 18 bases left between them. CDR1 and CDR2 (germline): MNHEY, SVGAGI. As DNA, the CDR3 is TGTGCCAGCAGTTACGCTGGGGACGGACGGAAGAATGAAAAACTGTTTTTT. Protein sequence: CASSYAGDGRKNEKLFF.

In this sample, this clonotype turned up many times. This sequence joins TRBV5-1 and TRBJ2-1; D uncertain. CDR1 and CDR2 (germline): SGHRS, YFSETQ. This CDR3 region has 15 residues. V was pared by 0 bases and J by 8 bases, with 15 bases between. The CDR3 protein is CASSLVGSPEDEQFF. The CDR3 bases are TGCGCCAGCAGCTTGGTTGGGTCTCCTGAGGATGAGCAGTTCTTC.

This clonotype has only a few counts. As DNA, the CDR3 is TGTGCCAGCAGCTCTACTACTAACTATGGCTACACCTTC. It translates to CASSSTTNYGYTF. The rearrangement uses TRBV28 and TRBJ1-2; D is undetermined. From germline, CDR1 is MDHEN and CDR2 SYDVKM. The CDR3 runs to 13 residues. V was pared by 6 bases and J by 0 bases, with 8 bases between.